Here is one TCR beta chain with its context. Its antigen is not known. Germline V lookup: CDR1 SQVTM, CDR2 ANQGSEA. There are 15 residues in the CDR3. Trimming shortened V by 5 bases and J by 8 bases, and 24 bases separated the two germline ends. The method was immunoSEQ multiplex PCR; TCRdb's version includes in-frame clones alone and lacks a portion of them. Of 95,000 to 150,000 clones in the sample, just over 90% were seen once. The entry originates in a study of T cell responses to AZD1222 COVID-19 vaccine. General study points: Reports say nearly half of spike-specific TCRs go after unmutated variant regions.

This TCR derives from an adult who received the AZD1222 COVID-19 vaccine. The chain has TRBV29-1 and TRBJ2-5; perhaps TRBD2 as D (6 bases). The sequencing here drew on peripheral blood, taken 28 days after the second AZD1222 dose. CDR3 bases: TGCAGCGTTCCCTTCCTCGGGCAACCAGGACTAACCCAGTACTTC. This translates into CSVPFLGQPGLTQYF.